The entry below describes one T cell receptor beta chain. No antigen is known for it. Profiling relied on immunoSEQ multiplex PCR, and the TCRdb table lists in-frame clones only, not all of them. Of tens of thousands of clones in the sample, 87% are singletons; the top ten hold less than 2%. The data originate from a study of siplizumab effects on memory and regulatory T cells. Findings and caveats of the study: Memory T cells appeared less diverse than naive cells, which seemed to contribute substantially to alloresponse. Phenotypic classification as naive or memory proved unattainable for roughly 75-96% of proliferating CD4+ or CD8+ clones.

Material: Tregs sorted from blood. The receptor comes from a human donor in good health.

As DNA, the CDR3 is TGTGCCAGCAGCCAGACTCTTCACTCTGGGTCAGGAAACACCATATATTTT. Its protein product is CASSQTLHSGSGNTIYF. The V call is TRBV13, the J call TRBJ1-3; D gene ambiguous. The V gene's germline CDR1 is PRHDT and CDR2 FYEKMQ (reference sequence). V was trimmed by 5 bases and J by 4 bases, leaving 21 bases between them. The CDR3 has 17 residues.